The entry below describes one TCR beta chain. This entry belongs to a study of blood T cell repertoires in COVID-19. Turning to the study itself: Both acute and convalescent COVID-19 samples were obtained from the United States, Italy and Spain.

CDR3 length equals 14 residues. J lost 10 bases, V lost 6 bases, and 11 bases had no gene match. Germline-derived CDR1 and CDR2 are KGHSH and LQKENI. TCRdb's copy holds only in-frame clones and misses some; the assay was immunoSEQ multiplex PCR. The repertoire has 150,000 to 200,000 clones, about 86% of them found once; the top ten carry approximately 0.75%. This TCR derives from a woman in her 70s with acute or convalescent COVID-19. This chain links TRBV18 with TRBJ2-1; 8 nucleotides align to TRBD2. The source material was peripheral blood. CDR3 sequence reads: CASSPGTSRREQFF. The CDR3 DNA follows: TGTGCCAGCTCCCCCGGGACTAGTCGAAGGGAGCAGTTCTTC.